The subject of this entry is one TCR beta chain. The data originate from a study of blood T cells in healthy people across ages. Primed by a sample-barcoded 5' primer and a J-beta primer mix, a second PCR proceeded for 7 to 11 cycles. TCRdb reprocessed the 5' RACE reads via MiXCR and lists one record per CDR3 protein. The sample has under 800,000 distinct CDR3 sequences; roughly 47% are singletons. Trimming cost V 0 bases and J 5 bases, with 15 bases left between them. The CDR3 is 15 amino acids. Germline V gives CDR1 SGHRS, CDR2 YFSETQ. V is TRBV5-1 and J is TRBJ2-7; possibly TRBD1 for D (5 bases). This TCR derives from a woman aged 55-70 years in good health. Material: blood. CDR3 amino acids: CASSLAGRVMHEQYF. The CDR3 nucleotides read TGCGCCAGCAGCTTGGCCGGCAGGGTAATGCACGAGCAGTACTTC.